Listed here are 24 T cell receptor beta chains from one sample, sequenced in a study of T cell responses to AZD1222 COVID-19 vaccine. Here immunoSEQ multiplex PCR was the method, and the copy in TCRdb shows in-frame clones only, minus some. This table holds approximately 82,000 clones, approximately 91% found once. Sequenced material: peripheral blood, taken on day 0 of AZD1222 vaccination. The receptors shown here come from an adult in good health.

The V and J genes are TRBV7-9 and TRBJ2-7, with D uncertain. CDR1 SEHNR and CDR2 FQNEAQ come from the germline V gene (reference sequence). Trimming left V 2 bases short and J 2 bases short, with 10 bases between. The CDR3 has 14 residues. CDR3 region: CASSLYNEPYEQYF. The CDR3 coding sequence is TGTGCCAGCAGCTTATACAACGAACCCTACGAGCAGTACTTC.

The V call is TRBV19, the J call TRBJ2-3; D gene unclear. Germline V gene data show CDR1 as LNHDA and CDR2 as SQIVND (reference sequence). V was trimmed by 5 bases and J by 4 bases, leaving 13 bases between them. The CDR3 is made up of 14 amino acids. The chain's CDR3 is CASSWSPNADTQYF. The CDR3 DNA reads TGTGCCAGTAGTTGGTCACCTAATGCAGATACGCAGTATTTT.

This chain connects TRBV7-8 to TRBJ1-5, with D perhaps TRBD1 (5 bases). Germline assignment: CDR1 SGHVS and CDR2 FQNEAQ. The CDR3 consists of 14 residues. Trimming removed 6 bases from V and 4 bases from J, with 13 bases in between. CDR3 sequence reads: CASSSGQYNQPQHF. For the CDR3, the DNA is TGTGCCAGCAGTTCGGGGCAGTATAATCAGCCCCAGCATTTT.

The chain uses TRBV19 and TRBJ1-5; tentative D call: TRBD1 (6 bases). Per germline, CDR1 LNHDA and CDR2 SQIVND (reference sequence). The V gene lost 10 bases and the J gene lost 3 bases, with 19 bases spanning the gap. CDR3 size: 15 residues. The DNA of the CDR3 is TGTGCCACCACGGGGGGGGGCAAGTCCAATCAGCCCCAGCATTTT. Its protein is CATTGGGKSNQPQHF.

This chain uses TRBV30 with TRBJ2-5; 10 bases fit TRBD2. V shed 4 bases and J 5 bases; nucleotides not matched to a gene: 10. Germline V gives CDR1 GTSNPN, CDR2 SVGIG (reference sequence). The CDR3 is 15 amino acids. Here the CDR3 reads CAWNPQLAGSETQYF. Here the CDR3 DNA reads TGTGCCTGGAATCCCCAACTAGCGGGGTCCGAGACCCAGTACTTC.

V gene TRBV28 combines with J gene TRBJ2-2; possible D gene TRBD2, 5 bases. The CDR3 consists of 12 residues. V was shortened by 11 bases and J by 5 bases, with 12 bases between the two germline ends. Germline-derived CDR1 and CDR2 are MDHEN and SYDVKM. This CDR3 is CAARALTGELFF. In nucleotides, the CDR3 is TGTGCCGCGAGGGCCCTAACCGGGGAGCTGTTTTTT.

This clone was seen more than once but under ten times. This sequence joins TRBV10-3 and TRBJ2-1; D not certain. This CDR3 has 13 residues. Germline loops: CDR1 ENHRY, CDR2 SYGVKD. Between the trimmed V and J ends, which lost 4 bases and 8 bases, there was a span of 12 bases. DNA for the CDR3: TGTGCCATCAGTGTCGAGTCCCAGCATGAGCAGTTCTTC. Its translation is CAISVESQHEQFF.

The rearrangement joins TRBV4-1 to TRBJ2-7, with D tentatively TRBD1 (6 bases). The ends were cut back, 0 bases at V and 7 bases at J, with 25 bases in the middle. The CDR3 has 18 residues. Germline V gene data show CDR1 as MGHRA and CDR2 as YSYEKL. In DNA form, the CDR3 reads TGCGCCAGCAGCCAAGACGCTCCCGGGACAAGGGTCGGAAGGGAGCAGTACTTC. Protein sequence: CASSQDAPGTRVGREQYF.

The CDR3 region has the DNA TGTGCCAGCAGCTTTGTAAAGGCGAGTGAAAAACTGTTTTTT. It encodes CASSFVKASEKLFF. The chain uses TRBV7-9 and TRBJ1-4; D gene uncertain. There are 14 residues in the CDR3. Germline CDR1 reads SEHNR; CDR2 reads FQNEAQ (reference sequence). The V end was cut by 3 bases, the J end by 7 bases, with 12 bases between.

The chain uses TRBV19 and TRBJ1-5; a weak D match, TRBD1 (5 bases). The CDR3 extends over 16 amino acids. Per germline, CDR1 LNHDA and CDR2 SQIVND (reference sequence). The germline V and J ends were trimmed by 7 bases and 0 bases, with 16 bases remaining between them. CDR3 sequence (DNA): TGTGCCAGTATGCCCTCTGAGGGGAATAGCAATCAGCCCCAGCATTTT. Translating it yields CASMPSEGNSNQPQHF. The variable domain in full, completed from reference TRBV19 and TRBJ1-5, reads DGGITQSPKYLFRKEGQNVTLSCEQNLNHDAMYWYRQDPGQGLRLIYYSQIVNDFQKGDIAEGYSVSREKKESFPLTVTSAQKNPTAFYLCASMPSEGNSNQPQHFGDGTRLSIL.

CDR3 DNA: TGTGCCAGCAGCCGCGAAGGGGGGCTGGGCACTGAAGCTTTCTTT. It is translated as CASSREGGLGTEAFF. The gene calls are TRBV5-4 and TRBJ1-1; weak D call: TRBD1 (6 bases). Between the trimmed V and J ends, which lost 4 bases and 4 bases, there was a span of 17 bases. CDR3 length: 15 residues. Germline CDR1 SGHNT, CDR2 YYREEE (reference sequence).

This rearrangement joins TRBV5-1 to TRBJ1-3, with D tentatively TRBD1 (5 bases). Germline V gene lookup returns CDR1 SGHRS and CDR2 YFSETQ. The V gene lost 4 bases and the J gene lost 1 base, with 9 bases spanning the gap. This CDR3 has 14 amino acids. The CDR3 sequence: CASSPRESGNTIYF. DNA for the CDR3: TGCGCCAGCAGCCCCAGGGAATCTGGAAACACCATATATTTT.

The chain is built from TRBV11-2 and TRBJ2-1, with TRBD2 matching 10 bases. CDR3 length: 15 amino acids. The V gene's germline CDR1 is SGHAT and CDR2 FQNNGV. V shed 3 bases and J 4 bases; nucleotides not matched to a gene: 3. In DNA, the CDR3 is TGTGCCAGCAGCTTTAGCGGGGGGTCTTACAATGAGCAGTTCTTC. It specifies CASSFSGGSYNEQFF.

J is TRBJ2-1 and V is TRBV7-2; possibly TRBD1 for D (5 bases). Germline CDR1 SGHTA, CDR2 FQGNSA. The V and J ends lost 1 base and 2 bases respectively, with 9 bases between them. The CDR3 covers 15 residues. The CDR3 reads CASSLEQAAYNEQFF. The CDR3 region has the DNA TGTGCCAGCAGCTTAGAACAGGCGGCCTACAATGAGCAGTTCTTC.

The chain links TRBV27 to TRBJ1-1; D may be TRBD1 (5 bases). This CDR3 is 13 amino acids long. Germline V gene sequence: CDR1 MNHEY, CDR2 SMNVEV (reference sequence). Between the trimmed V and J ends, which lost 2 bases and 3 bases, there was a span of 7 bases. CDR3 protein: CASSLGGDTEAFF. CDR3 bases: TGTGCCAGCAGTTTAGGGGGGGACACTGAAGCTTTCTTT.

The gene calls are TRBV7-9 and TRBJ1-6; D remains unclear. Trimming removed 1 base at V and 7 bases at J, with 17 bases between. Germline V gives CDR1 SEHNR, CDR2 FQNEAQ (reference sequence). The CDR3 covers 17 residues. CDR3 in amino acids: CASSLVWAQPENSPLHF. DNA for the CDR3: TGTGCCAGCAGCTTAGTGTGGGCGCAGCCAGAAAATTCACCCCTCCACTTT.

The chain couples TRBV11-1 to TRBJ2-2; tentatively, D is TRBD1 or TRBD2 (6 bases each). Trimming stripped 1 base from V and 4 bases from J, with 10 bases between. The CDR3 covers 15 residues. The V gene's germline CDR1 is SGHAT and CDR2 FQDESV (reference sequence). The CDR3 loop is CASSLDRGPTGELFF. In nucleotides, the CDR3 is TGTGCCAGCAGCTTAGACCGGGGGCCCACCGGGGAGCTGTTTTTT.

The chain links TRBV4-1 to TRBJ2-4; D uncertain. CDR1 is MGHRA, CDR2 YSYEKL, per germline. The V end lost 0 bases, the J end lost 3 bases, and 6 bases lay between the germline ends. This CDR3 has 14 amino acids. The CDR3 reads CASSQEAGKNIQYF. The CDR3 bases are TGCGCCAGCAGCCAAGAGGCTGGCAAAAACATTCAGTACTTC.

V gene TRBV10-3 combines with J gene TRBJ2-5; D not resolved. The V end was cut by 0 bases, the J end by 5 bases, with 10 bases between. Germline V gene data show CDR1 as ENHRY and CDR2 as SYGVKD. The CDR3 runs 14 residues. The chain's CDR3 is CAISESGSGETQYF. The CDR3 nucleotides are TGTGCCATCAGTGAGTCGGGTAGTGGCGAGACCCAGTACTTC.

V gene TRBV11-3 combines with J gene TRBJ2-3, with 7 nucleotides matching TRBD1. CDR3 length: 15 amino acids. Germline-derived CDR1 and CDR2 are SGHNT and YENEEA. V lost 4 bases, J lost 1 base, and 5 bases stayed unmatched. This CDR3 is CASSYRQGGTDTQYF. In DNA, the CDR3 is TGTGCCAGCAGCTATAGACAGGGCGGCACAGATACGCAGTATTTT.

The chain combines TRBV7-2 with TRBJ2-4; D may correspond to TRBD1 or TRBD2 (5 bases each). This CDR3 is 16 amino acids long. Trimming removed 6 bases at V and 5 bases at J, with 20 bases between. CDR1 and CDR2 (germline): SGHTA, FQGNSA. Here the CDR3 reads CASSLGLVGAQNIQYF. DNA of the CDR3: TGTGCCAGCAGTTTGGGGTTGGTCGGGGCCCAAAACATTCAGTACTTC.

The rearrangement links TRBV6-5 to TRBJ2-7; D is perhaps TRBD1 or TRBD2 (5 bases each). Germline assignment: CDR1 MNHEY and CDR2 SVGAGI. Trimming left V 6 bases short and J 2 bases short, with 17 bases between. The CDR3 sequence is 15 residues long. The CDR3: CASRIRGVLTYEQYF. CDR3 bases: TGTGCCAGCAGGATCCGGGGCGTCCTAACCTACGAGCAGTACTTC.

The chain links TRBV28 to TRBJ2-2, with a tentative D call TRBD1 (5 bases). Germline CDR1 is MDHEN and CDR2 is SYDVKM. Trimming took off 4 bases at V and 6 bases at J, with 12 bases between the two ends. The CDR3 has 14 residues. The CDR3 DNA reads as TGTGCCAGCAGTTCCATTCAGGGTTCCGGGGAGCTGTTTTTT. Translated, it gives CASSSIQGSGELFF.

This clone was seen only once. The V and J genes are TRBV27 and TRBJ1-5; D is unresolved. Looked up from germline, CDR1 is MNHEY and CDR2 is SMNVEV (reference sequence). CDR3 length equals 14 residues. The V end was cut by 0 bases, the J end by 1 base, with 4 bases between. CDR3 amino acids: CASSLSDSNQPQHF. The CDR3 coding sequence is TGTGCCAGCAGTTTATCGGACAGCAATCAGCCCCAGCATTTT.